This T cell receptor beta chain was sequenced during a study of blood T cell repertoires in COVID-19 (dated by TCRdb to 2019 to 2021). About the investigation overall: The collaborator samples originated in the United States, Italy and Spain and spanned the acute and convalescent phases of COVID-19. The material from the prospective study consisted of cDNA or gDNA derived from T cells, B-cell-depleted T cells, or PBMCs. Subjects who had been exposed to COVID-19, were actively infected with it, or had recovered from it provided the deeply sampled blood TCRbeta repertoires that made up the dataset. The repertoires were released in a freely available public database intended as a resource for research on the immune response to SARS-CoV-2. The samples were drawn from the first 160 participants of the ongoing ImmuneRACE study and from over 950 subjects provided by 6 global collaborators. Nearly every sample came with metadata listing a de-identified subject ID, COVID-19 status, age in years and sex. Where available, HLA class I and class II types were taken from metadata supplied by the sample provider and were not determined by assay-based typing.

The paper as a whole reports these results and caveats: The amount of clinical and demographic metadata varied by source and participant and was provided uncurated.

Each collaborating institution followed its own protocols to collect whole blood in K2EDTA tubes. For TCRbeta analysis, collaborators shipped samples as frozen whole blood, isolated PBMCs, or DNA extracted from either of those sample types. TCRbeta CDR3 regions were amplified from genomic DNA by means of the immunoSEQ Assay, a bias-controlled multiplex PCR. The original methods were these. The number of nucleated cells in each sample was estimated by amplification of reference gene primers within the assay. To quantify the absolute abundance of each unique TCRbeta CDR3 rearrangement, sequence reads were collapsed and filtered. For each sample, productive Simpson clonality was calculated as the square root of Simpson's diversity index across productive rearrangements. Imported from immuneACCESS, the table was reduced by TCRdb to in-frame sequences with V and J called. These copies leave out some clones; in studies compared against another copy, an unresolved V gene accounts for under half, and the cause of the remainder is not known. Clone size and V and J calls were adopted from that table, with D and trimming inferred from the DNA. This sample comprises approximately 82,000 clones, more than 85% of them detected only once. The ten largest clones take up over 11% of the sample.

This clone has only one observation. Its antigen remains undetermined. No per-base quality is available; no much larger clone lies one base away. The cysteine opens and the phenylalanine closes a CDR3 of 14 amino acids. Of all the DNA, just the CDR3 is kept, 42 bases in frame from base 1. CDR1 and CDR2 (SGHTA, FQGNSA) derive from the germline V gene. V drops 1 base and J drops 5 bases, leaving 11 bases in between. The clonotype was recovered from a man aged 70 or older with active or convalescent COVID-19. The chain is encoded by TRBV7-2 joined to TRBJ1-2, with no D gene named confidently. The sample consisted of peripheral blood. The CDR3 sequence is CASSLDGGNYGYTF. The DNA reads TGTGCCAGCAGCTTAGATGGCGGAAATTATGGCTACACCTTC.